This TCR beta chain is from a study of OX40 agonist ivuxolimab in advanced cancers. With 3 bases removed from V and 10 bases from J, the gap between germline ends came to 12 bases. The CDR3 has 12 residues. Germline V gene data show CDR1 as SNHLY and CDR2 as FYNNEI. Sequenced by immunoSEQ multiplex PCR; TCRdb stores in-frame clones only, minus some. The sample carries tens of thousands of clones, more than 70% recorded once. Sample: CD4+ or CD8+ T cells sorted from blood, taken in a trial of the OX40 agonist ivuxolimab. The chain employs TRBV2 and TRBJ2-5; D is undetermined. This TCR was sampled from an adult with an advanced solid tumor such as melanoma, head and neck, liver or kidney cancer. The CDR3 protein is CASSELTEDQYF. The CDR3 coding sequence is TGTGCCAGCAGTGAGTTGACTGAGGACCAGTACTTC.